This T cell receptor beta chain was retrieved from a study of Graves' ophthalmopathy and Graves' hyperthyroidism. Amplification from RNA transcripts yielded the TCR beta CDR3 regions. In the first round, RT-PCR was carried out with HTBI primers, and a multiplex PCR formed the second round. Using its own MiXCR run on the multiplex PCR reads, TCRdb lists one record per CDR3 protein. The table has 200,000 to 250,000 distinct CDR3 sequences, 20% to 25% seen once; the top ten hold roughly 39%. The V gene end was trimmed by 7 bases and the J gene end by 7 bases; junction bases not matched to a gene: 16. The CDR3 extends over 16 amino acids. CDR1 and CDR2 (germline): ENHRY, SYGVKD. To note about this clonotype: A read error may be the cause here, since a much bigger clone is one base away.

The specimen sequenced was peripheral blood. This sequence joins TRBV10-3 and TRBJ1-2; 9 nucleotides align to TRBD1. The origin of this receptor is a woman between 45 and 60 years old with Graves' ophthalmopathy. CDR3 loop: CAITYFTGGASIGYTF. The CDR3 DNA reads as TGTGCCATCACATATTTTACAGGGGGCGCCTCCATTGGCTACACCTTC.